These 27 T cell receptor beta chains were all obtained from the same sample, sequenced in a study of blood T cell repertoires in COVID-19. Method: immunoSEQ multiplex PCR; TCRdb's copy keeps in-frame clones and lacks some. The table has 150,000 to 200,000 clones, 86% seen once. Sequences were obtained from PBMCs or T cells enriched from blood (not recorded which). The receptors here all came from a woman in her 40s in a cohort exposed to, infected with or recovered from COVID-19 (not recorded which).

The V and J genes are TRBV4-3 and TRBJ1-2; 8 bases line up with TRBD1. J lost 2 bases, V lost 3 bases, and 20 bases had no gene match. Germline V CDR1 and CDR2: LGHNA, YSLEER. This CDR3 spans 20 amino acids. The CDR3 region has the DNA TGCGCCAGCAGCCAGCCTAACAACCAAACCACGGACAGGGTGAACTATGGCTACACCTTC. It codes for CASSQPNNQTTDRVNYGYTF.

This clone was seen a single time. The chain links TRBV12-3 or TRBV12-4 to TRBJ1-5; tentatively, D is TRBD1 (6 bases). This CDR3 contains 13 residues. Deletions cut 4 bases from V and 5 bases from J, with 9 bases between. The CDR3 loop is CASSWAGDQPQHF. The CDR3, as DNA: TGTGCCAGCAGTTGGGCAGGGGATCAGCCCCAGCATTTT.

This chain joins TRBV19 and TRBJ1-5; tentatively, D is TRBD1 (5 bases). Trimming pared 5 bases from V and 0 bases from J, leaving 14 bases between. The CDR3 runs 16 residues. Germline-derived CDR1 and CDR2 are LNHDA and SQIVND (reference sequence). CDR3 nucleotide sequence: TGTGCCAGTAGTGGGCGGGGGGATTATAGCAATCAGCCCCAGCATTTT. This codes for CASSGRGDYSNQPQHF.

The chain has TRBV6-5 and TRBJ1-2; no definite D call. CDR3 length equals 14 residues. Germline V gene lookup returns CDR1 MNHEY and CDR2 SVGAGI. V lost 4 bases to trimming and J lost 4 bases, with 13 bases between them. The CDR3 region is CASSSLASPYGYTF. DNA for the CDR3: TGTGCCAGCAGTTCCTTGGCCTCGCCCTATGGCTACACCTTC.

This chain uses TRBV6-5 with TRBJ1-2; 8 bases map to TRBD1. V lost 2 bases to trimming and J lost 5 bases; unmatched junction nucleotides: 7. This CDR3 is built from 15 residues. Germline CDR1 is MNHEY and CDR2 is SVGAGI. CDR3 bases: TGTGCCAGCAGTTACACGGGCAGGGGGCGTTATGGCTACACCTTC. Encoded protein: CASSYTGRGRYGYTF.

The chain uses TRBV7-9 and TRBJ1-1; D is unresolved. The CDR3 length is 11 residues. V lost 5 bases to trimming and J lost 4 bases, with 5 bases between them. The germline CDR1 and CDR2 sequences are SEHNR and FQNEAQ (reference sequence). In DNA, the CDR3 is TGTGCCAGCAGCCCGTCCACTGAAGCTTTCTTT. Translating gives CASSPSTEAFF. Full variable domain (rest looked up from reference TRBV7-9 and TRBJ1-1): DTGVSQNPRHKITKRGQNVTFRCDPISEHNRLYWYRQTLGQGPEFLTYFQNEAQLEKSRLLSDRFSAERPKGSFSTLEIQRTEQGDSAMYLCASSPSTEAFFGQGTRLTVV.

J is TRBJ1-5 and V is TRBV27; D is possibly TRBD1 (5 bases). This CDR3 spans 13 amino acids. V gave up 5 bases and J gave up 6 bases, with 11 bases separating them. Germline V gives CDR1 MNHEY, CDR2 SMNVEV (reference sequence). The CDR3 loop is CASSPGRSQPQHF. The DNA for the CDR3 is TGTGCCAGCAGTCCAGGGCGTAGTCAGCCCCAGCATTTT.

The chain carries TRBV7-2 and TRBJ1-2, with TRBD1 matching over 9 bases. The trim removed 5 bases at V and 3 bases at J, leaving 13 bases unmatched. Germline-derived CDR1 and CDR2 are SGHTA and FQGNSA. The CDR3 is 17 amino acids. The DNA for the CDR3 is TGTGCCAGCAGCGTTTCCCGGGACAGGGTAAATTACTATGGCTACACCTTC. This codes for CASSVSRDRVNYYGYTF.

The gene calls are TRBV10-3 and TRBJ1-2, with TRBD1 as a possible D gene (6 bases). CDR1 is ENHRY and CDR2 is SYGVKD in the germline V gene. The V and J ends lost 6 bases and 8 bases respectively, with 16 bases between them. The CDR3 covers 13 residues. This CDR3 reads CAIREQGEEGYTF. The CDR3 DNA follows: TGTGCCATCAGGGAACAGGGAGAGGAAGGCTACACCTTC.

The chain uses TRBV4-1 and TRBJ1-1, with TRBD1 matching 11 bases. The CDR3 has 16 residues. CDR1 is MGHRA and CDR2 is YSYEKL in the germline V gene. J was trimmed by 6 bases and V by 3 bases; bases with no gene match: 9. The CDR3 DNA is TGCGCCAGCAGCCACCTTTTGGGACAGGGGGTACCTGAAGCTTTCTTT. The encoded protein is CASSHLLGQGVPEAFF.

This clone has just a few counts. The chain recombines TRBV21-1 with TRBJ2-2; no check of the table's D call, TRBD2, against the DNA was made. TRBV21-1 is designated a pseudogene. CDR3 length equals 17 residues. CDR3 protein: CASSKDRSGANTGELFF. The CDR3 nucleotides are TGTGCCAGCAGCAAAGATAGATCCGGGGCGAACACCGGGGAGCTGTTTTTT.

This clone has just one count. This chain joins TRBV27 and TRBJ2-5; weak D call: TRBD1 (6 bases). The V end was cut by 3 bases, the J end by 0 bases, with 20 bases between. Germline V gene sequence: CDR1 MNHEY, CDR2 SMNVEV (reference sequence). The CDR3 runs to 18 residues. This chain's CDR3 is CASSLGPPEGENQETQYF. The CDR3 nucleotides read TGTGCCAGCAGTTTGGGGCCCCCTGAGGGGGAAAACCAAGAGACCCAGTACTTC.

The chain employs TRBV24-1 and TRBJ2-2; 8 bases map to TRBD2. With 8 bases clipped from V and 0 bases from J, the junction kept 10 bases outside the gene matches. Germline CDR1 reads KGHDR; CDR2 reads SFDVKD. This CDR3 has 17 amino acids. The CDR3 spells CATTLGGSGTNTGELFF. As DNA, the CDR3 is TGTGCCACCACCCTAGGGGGTAGCGGGACGAACACCGGGGAGCTGTTTTTT.

J is TRBJ1-1 and V is TRBV23-1, with D tentatively TRBD1 (6 bases). TRBV23-1 is annotated as an ORF whose role is uncertain. The CDR3 contains 12 residues. Trimming stripped 3 bases from V and 6 bases from J, with 8 bases between. Here the CDR3 DNA reads TGCGCCAGCAGTCAGTCAGGGGCTGAAGCTTTCTTT. It specifies CASSQSGAEAFF.

The rearrangement links TRBV7-2 to TRBJ2-7; perhaps TRBD2 as D (5 bases). The CDR3 extends over 16 amino acids. Germline V CDR1 and CDR2: SGHTA, FQGNSA. V dropped 2 bases and J dropped 1 base, with 15 bases sitting between them. The CDR3 DNA sequence: TGTGCCAGCAGCTTAAAATTTGGCGAGCGGTCCTACGAGCAGTACTTC. Translation gives CASSLKFGERSYEQYF.

This rearrangement joins TRBV15 to TRBJ1-6; 7 bases agree with TRBD1. After removal of 0 bases from V and 9 bases from J, the junction contained 5 bases not matched to a gene. Germline values: CDR1 LNHNV, CDR2 YYDKDF (reference sequence). This CDR3 spans 15 amino acids. The CDR3: CATSRDRGLGSPLHF. CDR3 bases: TGTGCCACCAGCAGAGACAGGGGGTTAGGTTCACCCCTCCACTTT.

The chain links TRBV28 to TRBJ1-5; 10 bases match TRBD1. This CDR3 comprises 15 residues. With 3 bases clipped from V and 6 bases from J, the junction kept 5 bases outside the gene matches. In germline, CDR1 is MDHEN, CDR2 SYDVKM. This chain's CDR3 is CASSFAGQGSQPQHF. The CDR3 DNA is TGTGCCAGCAGTTTCGCGGGACAGGGGAGTCAGCCCCAGCATTTT.

This clone was recorded only once. The chain combines TRBV28 with TRBJ2-7; unclear D gene. The germline V gene has CDR1 MDHEN and CDR2 SYDVKM. V dropped 5 bases and J dropped 2 bases, with 10 bases sitting between them. The CDR3 has 13 amino acids. CDR3 loop: CASSPYNAYEQYF. In DNA, the CDR3 is TGTGCCAGCAGTCCTTACAACGCCTACGAGCAGTACTTC.

V and J are TRBV5-5 and TRBJ2-1; 7 bases are shared with TRBD2. V gave up 2 bases and J gave up 7 bases; unmatched junction bases: 9. This CDR3 comprises 15 residues. Germline loops: CDR1 SGHKS, CDR2 YYEKEE (reference sequence). DNA of the CDR3: TGTGCCAGCAGCTTATGGACTAGTCTAAGGAATGAGCAGTTCTTC. This encodes CASSLWTSLRNEQFF.

The V gene is TRBV9, the J gene TRBJ1-1, with a possible D match to TRBD1 (6 bases). V was pared by 0 bases and J by 3 bases, with 9 bases between. The CDR3 sequence is 14 residues long. Germline V gene sequence: CDR1 SGDLS, CDR2 YYNGEE. For the CDR3, the DNA is TGTGCCAGCAGCGTAGACTACAGGGACACTGAAGCTTTCTTT. Protein: CASSVDYRDTEAFF.

This chain joins TRBV9 and TRBJ1-6; 9 bases fit TRBD1. The CDR3 runs 15 residues. V shed 3 bases and J 10 bases; nucleotides not matched to a gene: 8. Germline CDR1 SGDLS, CDR2 YYNGEE. CDR3: CASSAGTGMGSPLHF. In DNA, the CDR3 is TGTGCCAGCAGCGCCGGGACAGGGATGGGATCACCCCTCCACTTT.

The chain links TRBV3-1 (or the pseudogene TRBV3-2) to TRBJ2-3, with TRBD1 matching 8 bases. V dropped 0 bases and J dropped 4; count of bases not matched to a gene: 3. This CDR3 contains 15 residues. Germline V gene lookup returns CDR1 LGHDT and CDR2 YNNKEL (reference sequence). The CDR3 DNA reads as TGTGCCAGCAGCCAAGACGGGACAGGCCCAGATACGCAGTATTTT. Translation: CASSQDGTGPDTQYF.

The V and J genes are TRBV10-3 and TRBJ1-3; no firm D call. From germline, CDR1 is ENHRY and CDR2 SYGVKD. The CDR3 contains 17 residues. Trimming took 10 bases from V and 0 from J, leaving 22 bases between them. The CDR3 DNA is TGTGCCACTCTGCCCTCACCCGGCGGCAGCTCTGGAAACACCATATATTTT. It yields the protein CATLPSPGGSSGNTIYF.

V and J are TRBV6-5 and TRBJ2-2; D is uncertain. This CDR3 comprises 13 residues. Germline CDR1 reads MNHEY; CDR2 reads SVGAGI. The germline V and J ends were trimmed by 7 bases and 0 bases, with 6 bases remaining between them. CDR3 DNA: TGTGCCAGCAACTCCGCGAACACCGGGGAGCTGTTTTTT. This codes for CASNSANTGELFF.

The chain has TRBV20-1 and TRBJ1-1, with D hard to call. V was pared by 6 bases and J by 5 bases, with 16 bases between. The CDR3 runs 13 residues. The germline CDR1 and CDR2 sequences are DFQATT and SNEGSKA (reference sequence). The CDR3 sequence is CSASHPRGTEAFF. DNA of the CDR3: TGCAGTGCAAGTCATCCCCGAGGGACTGAAGCTTTCTTT.

The chain uses TRBV18 and TRBJ1-1, with a possible D match to TRBD1 (6 bases). Germline V lookup: CDR1 KGHSH, CDR2 LQKENI. This CDR3 contains 15 residues. The V end was cut by 4 bases, the J end by 2 bases, with 14 bases between. The CDR3 nucleotides read TGTGCCAGCTCACTAAGACAGGAGCTTAACACTGAAGCTTTCTTT. Its translation: CASSLRQELNTEAFF.

The rearrangement uses TRBV6-1 and TRBJ2-7; D uncertain. The CDR3 loop spans 13 amino acids. The germline V gene has CDR1 MNHNS and CDR2 SASEGT. Trimming removed 2 bases from V and 2 bases from J, with 7 bases in between. CDR3 sequence (DNA): TGTGCCAGCAGTGAAAACAGTGCCTACGAGCAGTACTTC. Amino acid sequence: CASSENSAYEQYF.